This TCR beta chain comes out of a study of T cell repertoires in cytomegalovirus infection. The overall study: Use of recently identified HLA-C-restricted and well-studied HLA-B-restricted CMV epitopes was part of the study.

TCRdb ran MiXCR on the reads and lists one entry per CDR3 protein. The sample has approximately 310,000 distinct CDR3 sequences, 20% to 25% seen once. Remarks on this clonotype: Antigen specificity is unknown.

CDR3 size: 15 residues. V lost 6 bases to trimming and J lost 4 bases, with 15 bases between them. Germline CDR1 is SGHTA and CDR2 is FQGNSA. This chain uses TRBV7-2 with TRBJ1-4, with D unresolved. The clonotype originates from a human donor in good health (CMV status not recorded). Some clones in this sample may be carry-over from other donors' samples. The input for sequencing was cultured PBMCs, taken from culture after CMV antigen stimulation. CDR3 loop: CASRFTPLDNEKLFF. As DNA, the CDR3 is TGTGCCAGCAGATTTACTCCCCTCGATAATGAAAAACTGTTTTTT.